The 30 T cell receptor beta chains reported below all come from one sample, sequenced in a study of shared clonotypes between healthy human individuals. The table came from immunoSEQ multiplex PCR; TCRdb's copy has only in-frame clones and leaves some out. The sample lists around 500,000 clones; over 65% were seen once. The sequenced sample was PBMCs. These receptor sequences come from a woman aged 40 to 50 in good health. Some clones in this sample may be carry-over from other donors' samples.

This chain joins TRBV19 and TRBJ2-5, with D tentatively TRBD2 (6 bases). The germline V gene encodes CDR1 LNHDA and CDR2 SQIVND (reference sequence). V lost 1 base, J lost 4 bases, and 7 bases lay in between. The CDR3 is made up of 13 amino acids. CDR3: CASSIVGGETQYF. The DNA of the CDR3 is TGTGCCAGTAGTATAGTCGGGGGAGAGACCCAGTACTTC. The full variable domain, rest sourced from reference TRBV19 and TRBJ2-5, is DGGITQSPKYLFRKEGQNVTLSCEQNLNHDAMYWYRQDPGQGLRLIYYSQIVNDFQKGDIAEGYSVSREKKESFPLTVTSAQKNPTAFYLCASSIVGGETQYFGPGTRLLVL.

The rearrangement uses TRBV30 and TRBJ1-6, with 7 positions matching TRBD1. V trimming: 4 bases; J trimming: 9 bases; junction bases outside the gene matches: 9. The CDR3 runs 14 residues. Germline loops: CDR1 GTSNPN, CDR2 SVGIG (reference sequence). CDR3 in amino acids: CAWIRQGNGSPLHF. The CDR3 DNA is TGTGCCTGGATCCGACAGGGTAACGGTTCACCCCTCCACTTT.

This clone showed up just once. The chain couples TRBV4-3 to TRBJ1-3; D might be TRBD1 (5 bases). The CDR3 runs 18 residues. V was pared by 1 base and J by 0 bases, with 16 bases between. CDR1 and CDR2 (germline): LGHNA, YSLEER. CDR3 DNA: TGCGCCAGCAGCCAAGTCCGAGGGGAGGGGTCCTCTGGAAACACCATATATTTT. Residues: CASSQVRGEGSSGNTIYF.

V gene TRBV6-1 combines with J gene TRBJ2-7; unclear D gene. The CDR3 is 14 residues long. Trimming shortened V by 9 bases and J by 0 bases, and 15 bases separated the two germline ends. Germline V lookup: CDR1 MNHNS, CDR2 SASEGT. CDR3 sequence (DNA): TGTGCCAGTATCTGGGCTTCGAGCTCCTACGAGCAGTACTTC. This sequence encodes CASIWASSSYEQYF.

The chain couples TRBV11-1 to TRBJ2-6; 9 nucleotides match TRBD1. This CDR3 comprises 15 residues. V was clipped by 4 bases and J by 9 bases; unmatched bases: 7. In germline, CDR1 is SGHAT, CDR2 FQDESV (reference sequence). The CDR3 is CASSSGTGTVNVLTF. DNA of the CDR3: TGTGCCAGCAGCTCCGGGACAGGGACGGTCAACGTCCTGACTTTC.

The gene calls are TRBV28 and TRBJ1-5; TRBD1 agrees at 7 bases. After removal of 7 bases from V and 6 bases from J, the junction contained 6 bases not matched to a gene. The germline V gene has CDR1 MDHEN and CDR2 SYDVKM. CDR3 length: 13 amino acids. For the CDR3, the DNA is TGTGCCAGCACAAGACAGGGTAGTCAGCCCCAGCATTTT. Translated: CASTRQGSQPQHF.

The chain couples TRBV5-1 to TRBJ2-3; 7 positions match TRBD1. V was pared by 4 bases and J by 1 base, with 6 bases of the junction left unmatched. The CDR3 is made up of 15 amino acids. The germline V gene has CDR1 SGHRS and CDR2 YFSETQ. CDR3 nucleotides: TGCGCCAGCAGCCCTCAAGGGGGCCGCACAGATACGCAGTATTTT. Translation: CASSPQGGRTDTQYF.

The gene calls are TRBV28 and TRBJ2-7; D is uncertain. This CDR3 contains 15 residues. The germline V gene has CDR1 MDHEN and CDR2 SYDVKM. V was cut by 6 bases and J by 0 bases, with 15 bases left in between. CDR3 sequence (DNA): TGTGCCAGCAGCACCGGGCTGCCCTTCTCCTACGAGCAGTACTTC. It codes for CASSTGLPFSYEQYF.

As for this clone: This likely stems from a read error, as it lies one base from a far larger clone. Other nucleotide sequences in the sample specify the same CDR3. V gene TRBV4-3 combines with J gene TRBJ2-2, with D possibly matching TRBD1 (6 bases). Per the germline V gene, CDR1 is LGHNA and CDR2 is YSLEER. Trimming took off 0 bases at V and 8 bases at J, with 19 bases between the two ends. There are 17 residues in the CDR3. As DNA, the CDR3 is TGCGCCAGCAGCCAAGATTCGTGGGCAGGGGTCGCAGGGGAGCTGTTTTTT. Translation gives CASSQDSWAGVAGELFF.

The chain is built from TRBV7-9 and TRBJ2-5; 10 positions agree with TRBD2. J lost 3 bases, V lost 3 bases, and 4 bases had no gene match. The CDR3 runs 15 residues. Germline V gene sequence: CDR1 SEHNR, CDR2 FQNEAQ (reference sequence). The CDR3 sequence is CASSFYLAGEETQYF. The CDR3 nucleotides are TGTGCCAGCAGCTTTTACCTAGCGGGGGAAGAGACCCAGTACTTC.

V is TRBV18 and J is TRBJ2-7; a possible D gene is TRBD2 (6 bases). Germline values: CDR1 KGHSH, CDR2 LQKENI. CDR3 length equals 14 residues. Trimming removed 4 bases from V and 3 bases from J, with 13 bases in between. The CDR3 nucleotides are TGTGCCAGCTCACGGGACTCCTCAGTCTACGAGCAGTACTTC. Its protein is CASSRDSSVYEQYF.

V and J are TRBV5-6 and TRBJ2-7; 8 bases match TRBD2. V was clipped by 1 base and J by 4 bases; unmatched bases: 10. The germline V gene encodes CDR1 SGHDT and CDR2 YYEEEE. The CDR3 is made up of 16 amino acids. Here the CDR3 reads CASSLYMTGGRYEQYF. CDR3 nucleotides: TGTGCCAGCAGCTTGTACATGACGGGAGGGCGTTACGAGCAGTACTTC. The full variable domain, completed using reference TRBV5-6 and TRBJ2-7, is DAGVTQSPTHLIKTRGQQVTLRCSPKSGHDTVSWYQQALGQGPQFIFQYYEEEERQRGNFPDRFSGHQFPNYSSELNVNALLLGDSALYLCASSLYMTGGRYEQYFGPGTRLTVT.

The rearrangement uses TRBV27 and TRBJ1-2; possibly TRBD1 for D (6 bases). There are 15 residues in the CDR3. The germline V gene encodes CDR1 MNHEY and CDR2 SMNVEV (reference sequence). V was shortened by 6 bases and J by 1 base, with 15 bases between the two germline ends. The CDR3 coding sequence is TGTGCCAGCAGACCTAGACAGGCCCTTAACTATGGCTACACCTTC. Encoded protein: CASRPRQALNYGYTF.

The chain recombines TRBV18 with TRBJ1-2, with 7 bases that match TRBD1. Germline CDR1 is KGHSH and CDR2 is LQKENI. The CDR3 is made up of 17 amino acids. The J segment lost 4 bases and the V segment lost 3 bases, leaving 14 bases of the junction unmatched. The CDR3 bases are TGTGCCAGCTCACCGATGGGACAGACCCGCCGGATCTATGGCTACACCTTC. Translating it yields CASSPMGQTRRIYGYTF.

In regard to this clone: A much larger clone lies one base from this, so it may be a read error. Other DNA sequences in this sample translate to the same CDR3. The chain has TRBV6-4 and TRBJ1-5, with D unclear. From germline, CDR1 is MRHNA and CDR2 SNTAGT. The CDR3 spans 13 residues. CDR3 bases: TGTGCCAGCAGCCGGGAAATCAATCAGCCTCAGCATTTT. This sequence encodes CASSREINQPQHF.

The CDR3 sequence is CASSLAGGSHNQPQHF. The CDR3 DNA sequence: TGTGCCAGCAGCTTAGCAGGAGGGTCCCACAATCAGCCCCAGCATTTT. The gene calls are TRBV7-8 and TRBJ1-5; no clear D gene. The CDR3 is 16 amino acids. V shed 0 bases and J shed 3 bases, with 12 bases lying between them. CDR1 and CDR2 (germline): SGHVS, FQNEAQ.

This sequence joins TRBV29-1 and TRBJ2-3; D is possibly TRBD2 (5 bases). Per germline, CDR1 SQVTM and CDR2 ANQGSEA. This CDR3 has 13 residues. The DNA of the CDR3 is TGCAGGCCAACACTAGGTTGGGTAGATACGCAGTATTTT. It codes for CRPTLGWVDTQYF.

Regarding this clone: At the DNA level, this CDR3 is encoded by other sequences in the same sample as well. The rearrangement joins TRBV18 to TRBJ2-7, with 7 bases identical to TRBD2. Germline V gene data show CDR1 as KGHSH and CDR2 as LQKENI. This CDR3 contains 13 residues. The V and J ends lost 2 bases and 4 bases, in that order; junction bases with no gene match: 2. DNA for the CDR3: TGTGCCAGCTCACCATCGGGGGGATACGAGCAGTACTTC. This codes for CASSPSGGYEQYF.

This clone was counted between two and nine times. This sequence joins TRBV18 and TRBJ1-1, with D uncertain. There are 13 residues in the CDR3. In germline, CDR1 is KGHSH, CDR2 LQKENI. Trimming stripped 3 bases from V and 1 base from J, with 6 bases between. CDR3 DNA sequence: TGTGCCAGCTCACCCGGGAAGAACACTGAAGCTTTCTTT. Its translation: CASSPGKNTEAFF.

CDR3 loop: CASSTGTAVSDYGYTF. CDR3 DNA: TGTGCCAGCTCAACCGGGACAGCCGTCTCGGACTATGGCTACACCTTC. The chain carries TRBV18 and TRBJ1-2, with 7 bases fitting TRBD1. This CDR3 contains 16 residues. Trimming cost V 5 bases and J 3 bases; bases outside gene matches: 12. Germline V gene sequence: CDR1 KGHSH, CDR2 LQKENI.

About this clone: Being one base from a much bigger clone, this may be a read error. Other nucleotide sequences from this sample produce the same CDR3. The chain couples TRBV28 to TRBJ1-2, with 9 bases identical to TRBD1. Trimming took 6 bases from V and 1 from J; bases not matched to a gene: 3. The germline V gene has CDR1 MDHEN and CDR2 SYDVKM. There are 14 residues in the CDR3. The CDR3 here is CASSSGQGNYGYTF. DNA for the CDR3: TGTGCCAGCAGCTCGGGACAGGGTAACTATGGCTACACCTTC.

The chain is built from TRBV5-1 and TRBJ2-1; D may be TRBD1 (6 bases). Germline CDR1 and CDR2: SGHRS and YFSETQ. The CDR3 totals 15 residues. Deletions cut 0 bases from V and 3 bases from J, with 10 bases between. The CDR3 spells CASSLAQGNYNEQFF. For the CDR3, the DNA is TGCGCCAGCAGCTTGGCCCAGGGGAACTACAATGAGCAGTTCTTC.

This clone is a singleton in its sample. J is TRBJ2-7 and V is TRBV30; maybe TRBD1 (5 bases). There are 15 residues in the CDR3. The V gene lost 0 bases and the J gene lost 0 bases, with 12 bases spanning the gap. In germline, CDR1 is GTSNPN, CDR2 SVGIG (reference sequence). DNA for the CDR3: TGTGCCTGGAGTGTACCCAGGGCCATCTCCTACGAGCAGTACTTC. This encodes CAWSVPRAISYEQYF. Variable domain in full (rest from reference TRBV30 and TRBJ2-7): SQTIHQWPATLVQPVGSPLSLECTVEGTSNPNLYWYRQAAGRGLQLLFYSVGIGQISSEVPQNLSASRPQDRQFILSSKKLLLSDSGFYLCAWSVPRAISYEQYFGPGTRLTVT.

This rearrangement joins TRBV18 to TRBJ2-7; 7 nucleotides align to TRBD1. Trimming removed 6 bases from V and 2 bases from J; junction bases left unmatched: 4. The length of the CDR3 is 13 residues. Germline V gene lookup returns CDR1 KGHSH and CDR2 LQKENI. CDR3 DNA sequence: TGTGCCAGCTCCGGGCAGGGGGCCTACGAGCAGTACTTC. Protein product: CASSGQGAYEQYF.

The chain has TRBV6-5 and TRBJ1-2; TRBD1 matches at 9 bases. Germline CDR1 and CDR2: MNHEY and SVGAGI. The CDR3 is made up of 13 amino acids. The trim removed 7 bases at V and 4 bases at J, leaving 4 bases unmatched. Here the CDR3 reads CASKQGATYGYTF. For the CDR3, the DNA is TGTGCCAGCAAACAGGGGGCGACCTATGGCTACACCTTC.

This chain connects TRBV18 to TRBJ2-7; D may correspond to TRBD1 or TRBD2 (6 bases each). The CDR3 is made up of 13 amino acids. Trimming left V 4 bases short and J 6 bases short, with 13 bases between. CDR1 is KGHSH, CDR2 LQKENI, per germline. CDR3 sequence reads: CASSRGGSGEQYF. In DNA, the CDR3 is TGTGCCAGCTCACGAGGGGGGTCGGGCGAGCAGTACTTC.

This clone was counted between two and nine times. Germline is not matched at one junction end, which may reflect a read error. This chain joins TRBV11-2 and TRBJ1-1; D might be TRBD1 (6 bases). The CDR3 loop spans 14 amino acids. Germline V gene sequence: CDR1 SGHAT, CDR2 FQNNGV. The CDR3 DNA sequence: TGTGCCAGCAGCTTAACCACAGGGAACACTGGAGCTTTCTTT. Translated, it gives CASSLTTGNTGAFF. The variable domain in full, completed from reference TRBV11-2 and TRBJ1-1, reads EAGVAQSPRYKIIEKRQSVAFWCNPISGHATLYWYQQILGQGPKLLIQFQNNGVVDDSQLPKDRFSAERLKGVDSTLKIQPAKLEDSAVYLCASSLTTGNTGAFFGQGTRLTVV.

Concerning this clone itself: This sequence may be a read error, since a much larger clone differs from it by one base. Within the sample, other DNA sequences also encode this same CDR3. The chain recombines TRBV5-1 with TRBJ2-5; D possibly matches TRBD1 or TRBD2 (7 bases each). The J call may be mistaken, given a closer DNA end match to TRBJ2-7. In germline, CDR1 is SGHRS, CDR2 YFSETQ. CDR3 length: 14 residues. DNA for the CDR3: TGCGCCAGCAGTTTGGCGGGGGACAGCTACGAGCAGTACTTC. Residues: CASSLAGDSYEQYF.

The J gene is TRBJ1-5, the V gene TRBV6-6; tentatively, D is TRBD1 (6 bases). V gave up 6 bases and J gave up 0 bases, with 15 bases separating them. The CDR3 contains 16 residues. Germline loops: CDR1 MNHNY, CDR2 SVGAGI (reference sequence). The CDR3 loop reads CASSYAGVTSNQPQHF. DNA of the CDR3: TGTGCCAGCAGCTATGCAGGGGTGACTAGCAATCAGCCCCAGCATTTT.

This chain joins TRBV5-6 and TRBJ2-7; TRBD1 matches at 7 bases. The V gene's germline CDR1 is SGHDT and CDR2 YYEEEE. V was pared by 4 bases and J by 7 bases, with 17 bases of the junction left unmatched. The CDR3 runs 16 residues. CDR3 region: CASSLLPGGGVAEQYF. The DNA for the CDR3 is TGTGCCAGCAGCCTCCTCCCAGGGGGTGGAGTAGCTGAGCAGTACTTC.